This passage covers 8 T cell receptor beta chains from one sample sequenced in a study of T cell changes during pregnancy in multiple sclerosis. Here immunoSEQ multiplex PCR was the method, and the copy in TCRdb shows in-frame clones only, minus some. In the table there are approximately 100,000 clones, 91% of which are singletons. The specimen was peripheral blood, collected after pregnancy. The receptors shown here come from a female donor with multiple sclerosis, enrolled in a pregnancy study.

This rearrangement joins TRBV2 to TRBJ1-4; TRBD1 agrees at 9 bases. V was pared by 9 bases and J by 0 bases, with 5 bases of the junction left unmatched. In germline, CDR1 is SNHLY, CDR2 FYNNEI. The CDR3 contains 15 residues. CDR3 amino acids: CARQGAGATNEKLFF. The DNA of the CDR3 is TGTGCCAGACAGGGGGCAGGTGCAACTAATGAAAAACTGTTTTTT.

This clone was picked up a small number of times. V usage is TRBV29-1 and J usage is TRBJ2-7, with D perhaps TRBD2 (6 bases). V was trimmed by 5 bases and J by 7 bases, leaving 12 bases between them. This CDR3 comprises 11 residues. Germline V lookup: CDR1 SQVTM, CDR2 ANQGSEA. CDR3 in amino acids: CSVRTAGEQYF. In DNA form, the CDR3 reads TGCAGCGTTCGCACGGCGGGAGAGCAGTACTTC.

The genes are TRBV23-1 and TRBJ1-2; 7 nucleotides match TRBD1. TRBV23-1 is noted as an ORF with a role that remains uncertain. The V and J ends lost 2 bases and 5 bases, in that order; junction bases with no gene match: 14. The CDR3 loop spans 17 amino acids. The CDR3 coding sequence is TGCGCCAGCAGTCAACCTTTCCCCCGACAGGGTGAGTATGGCTACACCTTC. The encoded protein is CASSQPFPRQGEYGYTF.

This clone has only one observation. The chain is built from TRBV18 and TRBJ2-3; D gene ambiguous. Germline CDR1 reads KGHSH; CDR2 reads LQKENI. The CDR3 has 16 amino acids. Trimming removed 4 bases at V and 2 bases at J, with 16 bases between. The chain's CDR3 is CASSLFTGSLTDTQYF. CDR3 coding DNA: TGTGCCAGCTCACTGTTCACCGGGTCCCTCACAGATACGCAGTATTTT.

The V gene is TRBV4-1, the J gene TRBJ2-7; D perhaps matches TRBD2 (6 bases). The CDR3 sequence is 12 residues long. Between the trimmed V and J ends, which lost 4 bases and 6 bases, there was a span of 10 bases. CDR1 and CDR2 (germline): MGHRA, YSYEKL. DNA of the CDR3: TGCGCCAGCAGCCCCGCGGGGAGCGAGCAGTACTTC. It specifies CASSPAGSEQYF.

This chain uses TRBV7-9 with TRBJ2-1; maybe TRBD2 (7 bases). Germline V gene sequence: CDR1 SEHNR, CDR2 FQNEAQ (reference sequence). The CDR3 has 18 residues. Trimming left V 0 bases short and J 6 bases short, with 21 bases between. The CDR3 DNA is TGTGCCAGCAGCTTAGCACTACCTAGGGCGGGGGCCTCCAATGAGCAGTTCTTC. It translates to CASSLALPRAGASNEQFF.

The chain employs TRBV4-1 and TRBJ2-3; 7 nucleotides align to TRBD2. The junction had 7 bases not matched to a gene; V was cut back by 1 base and J by 6 bases. The CDR3 spans 15 residues. The germline gives CDR1 MGHRA, CDR2 YSYEKL. The CDR3 spells CASSQGLALSDTQYF. DNA of the CDR3: TGCGCCAGCAGCCAAGGACTAGCTCTATCCGATACGCAGTATTTT.

The V gene is TRBV13, the J gene TRBJ1-4; D possibly corresponds to TRBD1 (5 bases). CDR1 is PRHDT, CDR2 FYEKMQ, per germline (reference sequence). This CDR3 is 16 amino acids long. Trimming pared 1 base from V and 2 bases from J, leaving 11 bases between. In nucleotides, the CDR3 is TGTGCCAGCAGCTTAGCAGGGCCGATGACTAATGAAAAACTGTTTTTT. This sequence encodes CASSLAGPMTNEKLFF.